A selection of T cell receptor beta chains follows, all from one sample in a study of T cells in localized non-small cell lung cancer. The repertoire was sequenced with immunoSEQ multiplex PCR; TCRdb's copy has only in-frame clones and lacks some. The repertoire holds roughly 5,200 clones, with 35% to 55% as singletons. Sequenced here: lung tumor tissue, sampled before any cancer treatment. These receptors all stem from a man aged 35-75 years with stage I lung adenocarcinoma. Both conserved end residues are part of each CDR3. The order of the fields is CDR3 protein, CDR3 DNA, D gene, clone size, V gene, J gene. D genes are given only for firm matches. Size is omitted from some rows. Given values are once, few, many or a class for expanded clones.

CASSPDGETQYF	TGTGCCAGCTCCCCCGACGGGGAGACCCAGTACTTC	NA	NA	TRBV18	TRBJ2-5
CASRGTGGSYNSPLHF	TGTGCCAGCAGGGGGACAGGGGGTTCCTATAATTCACCCCTCCACTTT	NA	few	TRBV8-2	TRBJ1-6
CAWSGAGRTDTQYF	TGTGCCTGGAGTGGAGCGGGACGCACAGATACGCAGTATTTT	TRBD2	NA	TRBV30	TRBJ2-3
CASSPSKGINTEAFF	TGTGCCAGCAGCCCCTCAAAAGGAATAAACACTGAAGCTTTCTTT	NA	few	TRBV14	TRBJ1-1
CSVALGGAGGNTIYF	TGCAGCGTTGCGTTAGGGGGGGCCGGAGGAAACACCATATATTTT	NA	NA	TRBV29-1	TRBJ1-3
CASSQMARAIQYF	TGTGCCAGTAGTCAGATGGCCAGAGCCATTCAGTACTTC	NA	NA	TRBV19	TRBJ2-4
CASSLGESQLLQTQYF	TGTGCCAGCAGCTTAGGCGAATCCCAACTCCTCCAGACCCAGTACTTC	NA	NA	TRBV13	TRBJ2-5
CASSQLGGLGTEAFF	TGTGCCAGCAGCCAACTGGGGGGATTAGGAACTGAAGCTTTCTTT	NA	NA	TRBV14	TRBJ1-1
CASSRGQPNTEAFF	TGCGCCAGCAGCAGGGGACAGCCGAACACTGAAGCTTTCTTT	TRBD1	NA	TRBV5-1	TRBJ1-1
CASSLLILYGYTF	TGTGCCAGCAGTTTGTTAATCCTCTATGGCTACACCTTC	NA	few	TRBV28	TRBJ1-2
CASSGEGYEQYF	TGTGCCAGCAGTGGGGAGGGTTACGAGCAGTACTTC	TRBD2	NA	TRBV2	TRBJ2-7
CASSIDHLRTQYF	TGTGCCAGTAGTATAGATCACCTCCGCACCCAGTACTTC	NA	NA	TRBV19	TRBJ2-5
CASRTGAGEQYF	TGTGCCAGTAGGACAGGGGCCGGGGAGCAGTACTTC	TRBD1	NA	TRBV19	TRBJ2-7
CAISGFDRVPYNEQFF	TGTGCCATCAGTGGGTTTGACCGAGTTCCCTACAATGAGCAGTTCTTC	NA	NA	TRBV6-8	TRBJ2-1
CASSQQVLYGYTF	TGTGCCAGCAGCCAACAGGTTCTCTATGGCTACACCTTC	NA	few	TRBV6-8	TRBJ1-2
CASSLSGSAGYEQYF	TGTGCCAGCAGCTTAAGCGGGTCAGCAGGCTACGAGCAGTACTTC	NA	few	TRBV7-5	TRBJ2-7
CASSPGSPNTGELFF	TGTGCCAGCAGCCCCGGGAGCCCTAACACCGGGGAGCTGTTTTTT	NA	few	TRBV11-3	TRBJ2-2
CASSLSAGGTDTQYF	TGTGCCAGCTCACTTTCCGCGGGAGGCACAGATACGCAGTATTTT	TRBD2	NA	TRBV18	TRBJ2-3
CASRQGDGELFF	TGTGCCAGCAGACAAGGGGACGGGGAGCTGTTTTTT	NA	NA	TRBV6-8	TRBJ2-2
CASSPTGSEQYF	TGTGCCAGCAGCCCAACAGGGAGCGAGCAGTACTTC	NA	medium-sized	TRBV9	TRBJ2-7
CASRRGVPNTGELFF	TGTGCCAGCAGGAGGGGGGTACCGAACACCGGGGAGCTGTTTTTT	NA	few	TRBV2	TRBJ2-2
CAIRGEGTDTQYF	TGTGCCATCAGGGGGGAGGGCACAGATACGCAGTATTTT	NA	NA	TRBV6-8	TRBJ2-3
CAWSVGWGQPQHF	TGTGCCTGGAGTGTAGGGTGGGGTCAGCCCCAGCATTTT	NA	NA	TRBV30	TRBJ1-5
CAIRTDRAEQYF	TGTGCCATCAGGACAGACAGGGCCGAGCAGTACTTC	TRBD1	few	TRBV10-3	TRBJ2-7
CASSREGGRWEQFF	TGTGCCAGCAGCCGGGAGGGGGGGCGCTGGGAGCAGTTCTTC	TRBD2	medium-sized	TRBV11-3	TRBJ2-1
CSVETEDQVGYTF	TGCAGCGTTGAGACGGAGGACCAGGTTGGCTACACCTTC	NA	NA	TRBV29-1	TRBJ1-2
CASSFLAGNNEQFF	TGTGCCAGCAGCTTTCTAGCGGGAAACAATGAGCAGTTCTTC	TRBD2	once	TRBV11-3	TRBJ2-1
CASSLNYQQGGQYF	TGTGCCAGCAGCCTAAACTACCAACAGGGGGGGCAGTACTTC	TRBD1	NA	TRBV11-3	TRBJ2-7
CASSLGRGLNIQYF	TGTGCCAGCAGCTTGGGCAGGGGGTTAAACATTCAGTACTTC	TRBD1	few	TRBV11-3	TRBJ2-4
CASSVGGADIQYF	TGTGCCAGCAGCGTAGGGGGTGCGGACATTCAGTACTTC	NA	NA	TRBV9	TRBJ2-4
CASSLSQGRYEQYF	TGTGCCAGCAGCTTGTCACAGGGTCGATACGAGCAGTACTTC	NA	NA	TRBV11-3	TRBJ2-7
CASSDRGPSYEQYF	TGTGCCAGCAGTGACAGAGGTCCCTCCTACGAGCAGTACTTC	NA	NA	TRBV9	TRBJ2-7
CASIPGVRDTEAFF	TGTGCCAGCATACCAGGGGTTCGTGACACTGAAGCTTTCTTT	NA	few	TRBV6-7	TRBJ1-1
CACPLPSRRENEKLFF	TGTGCCTGCCCCTTGCCTTCTCGGAGGGAGAATGAAAAACTGTTTTTT	NA	few	TRBV30	TRBJ1-4
CASSTTGPGSETQYF	TGTGCCAGTAGTACCACGGGTCCAGGCTCAGAGACCCAGTACTTC	NA	NA	TRBV19	TRBJ2-5
CASSRHPGLAANTGELFF	TGCGCCAGCAGCCGACACCCGGGACTAGCGGCGAACACCGGGGAGCTGTTTTTT	TRBD2	NA	TRBV4-1	TRBJ2-2
CASRAGKTEAFF	TGTGCCAGCAGGGCCGGGAAGACTGAAGCTTTCTTT	NA	NA	TRBV6-8	TRBJ1-1
CASSLEWTTYGYTF	TGTGCCAGTAGTCTCGAATGGACAACCTATGGCTACACCTTC	NA	once	TRBV19	TRBJ1-2
CASSEEGQGASDTQYF	TGTGCCAGCAGCGAAGAGGGACAGGGGGCGTCAGATACGCAGTATTTT	TRBD1	NA	TRBV11-3	TRBJ2-3
CAISDSGQTEAFF	TGTGCCATCAGTGACTCTGGGCAGACTGAAGCTTTCTTT	NA	few	TRBV6-8	TRBJ1-1
CASRWDRRGTDTQYF	TGTGCCAGCAGATGGGACAGGCGGGGCACAGATACGCAGTATTTT	TRBD1	NA	TRBV28	TRBJ2-3
CASSMVNTKNTGELFF	TGTGCCAGTAGTATGGTCAACACTAAGAACACCGGGGAGCTGTTTTTT	NA	NA	TRBV19	TRBJ2-2
CATSRDLGVTYNEQFF	TGTGCCACCAGCAGAGATCTTGGCGTAACCTACAATGAGCAGTTCTTC	NA	NA	TRBV15	TRBJ2-1
CALNSKMNTEAFF	TGTGCTCTGAACAGCAAGATGAACACTGAAGCTTTCTTT	NA	NA	TRBV30	TRBJ1-1
CATSSPGQGKSQHF	TGTGCCACCAGCAGCCCGGGACAGGGGAAGTCCCAGCATTTT	TRBD1	medium-sized	TRBV15	TRBJ1-5
CAWTIRGLTYNSPLHF	TGTGCCTGGACAATAAGGGGGCTGACCTATAATTCACCCCTCCACTTT	TRBD1	NA	TRBV30	TRBJ1-6
CASSLSPSGNYEQYF	TGTGCCAGCAGTCTCTCGCCGAGCGGAAACTACGAGCAGTACTTC	NA	NA	TRBV6-8	TRBJ2-7
CASSYLGTEEFTIYEQYF	TGTGCCAGCTCCTACCTTGGGACAGAAGAATTCACTATCTACGAGCAGTACTTC	TRBD1	few	TRBV18	TRBJ2-7
CASSGNTDTQYF	TGTGCCAGCAGCGGGAACACAGATACGCAGTATTTT	NA	NA	TRBV9	TRBJ2-3
CASSRGQGAYEQYF	TGTGCCAGTAGTCGTGGACAGGGGGCATACGAGCAGTACTTC	TRBD1	few	TRBV19	TRBJ2-7
CASSRRAGGRYNEQFF	TGTGCCAGCAGTAGACGTGCGGGAGGGCGATACAATGAGCAGTTCTTC	TRBD2	NA	TRBV11-3	TRBJ2-1
CASSYQPPRGEFF	TGTGCCAGCAGTTACCAACCCCCGAGGGGGGAGTTCTTC	NA	few	TRBV6-8	TRBJ2-1
CSVGRLEDYGYTF	TGCAGCGTTGGGAGACTAGAGGACTATGGCTACACCTTC	NA	NA	TRBV29-1	TRBJ1-2
CAISEEGTGVENTEAFF	TGTGCCATCAGTGAGGAGGGGACAGGGGTTGAGAACACTGAAGCTTTCTTT	TRBD1	NA	TRBV10-3	TRBJ1-1
CASLEAGTKETQYF	TGTGCCAGCTTGGAAGCGGGAACGAAAGAGACCCAGTACTTC	TRBD2	few	TRBV10-3	TRBJ2-5
CASSPPGGLPNEKLFF	TGTGCCAGCTCACCACCCGGGGGGTTACCTAATGAAAAACTGTTTTTT	NA	NA	TRBV18	TRBJ1-4